The clone carrying this T cell receptor (beta chain) was counted a few times. The data were obtained in a study of CDR3 diversity in severe acne. In TCRdb, the PCR reads were re-called with MiXCR into one record per CDR3 protein. Of about 98,000 distinct CDR3 sequences in the sample, roughly half were seen once. Trimming at V came to 10 bases and at J to 5 bases, leaving 10 bases not matched to a gene. Looked up from germline, CDR1 is LNHDA and CDR2 is SQIVND (reference sequence). The CDR3 runs to 13 residues. This TCR was sampled from a male donor with acne. J is TRBJ1-1 and V is TRBV19, with TRBD1 matching 7 bases. The source material was blood. The CDR3 DNA follows: TGTGCCACCACAGGGGATTCGTTGACTGAAGCTTTCTTT. This encodes CATTGDSLTEAFF.